Presented here are 18 T cell receptor beta chains from one specimen sequenced in a study of patients and donors after allogeneic stem cell transplantation. TCRdb reanalysed the RT-PCR reads using MiXCR and keeps one entry per CDR3 protein. The sample holds approximately 61,000 distinct CDR3 sequences; 13% are singletons and the top ten take about a third. The sample was blood, either unsorted or a sorted T cell fraction (not recorded which). The receptors come from a human donor who was either an allogeneic HSCT recipient or a stem cell or donor lymphocyte infusion donor (not recorded which). It is not recorded whose cells these are; they may come from a transplant donor.

The chain couples TRBV11-3 to TRBJ2-5; D is perhaps TRBD2 (6 bases). The CDR3 totals 17 residues. Trimming took 1 base from V and 2 from J, leaving 17 bases between them. CDR1 is SGHNT, CDR2 YENEEA, per germline. CDR3 nucleotides: TGTGCCAGCAGCTTAGGTATCGGCGTGGACTATCAAGAGACCCAGTACTTC. The encoded protein is CASSLGIGVDYQETQYF.

In this sample, this clonotype turned up a few times. CDR3 sequence (DNA): TGCAGTGCTAGAGAAGGGGCCTTGAATGAAAAACTGTTTTTT. It translates to CSAREGALNEKLFF. The genes are TRBV20-1 and TRBJ1-4; possibly TRBD1 for D (5 bases). This CDR3 has 14 amino acids. The germline V and J ends were trimmed by 0 bases and 5 bases, with 10 bases remaining between them. The germline gives CDR1 DFQATT, CDR2 SNEGSKA (reference sequence).

The chain couples TRBV20-1 to TRBJ2-7, with 10 bases fitting TRBD2. CDR1 and CDR2 from the germline V gene are DFQATT and SNEGSKA (reference sequence). With V trimmed by 0 bases and J by 3 bases, 5 bases remained unmatched. The CDR3 covers 15 residues. CDR3 residues: CSAREYSGRYYEQYF. DNA for the CDR3: TGCAGTGCTAGAGAGTATAGCGGGAGGTACTACGAGCAGTACTTC.

This clonotype appeared many times. The V gene is TRBV20-1, the J gene TRBJ2-7; D is unresolved. Deletions cut 0 bases from V and 5 bases from J, with 14 bases between. The CDR3 length is 14 residues. Germline V CDR1 and CDR2: DFQATT, SNEGSKA (reference sequence). CDR3 sequence reads: CSAREVSSIHEQYF. The CDR3 DNA follows: TGCAGTGCTAGAGAGGTATCATCCATCCACGAGCAGTACTTC.

The chain links TRBV14 to TRBJ1-1; unclear D gene. The ends were cut back, 1 base at V and 7 bases at J, with 10 bases in the middle. This CDR3 region has 13 residues. Germline V gene lookup returns CDR1 SGHDN and CDR2 FVKESK. CDR3 DNA sequence: TGTGCCAGCAGCCAAGGTGAGGCAGGTGAAGCTTTCTTT. It yields the protein CASSQGEAGEAFF.

This sequence joins TRBV11-2 and TRBJ2-5; weak D call: TRBD2 (6 bases). Germline CDR1 reads SGHAT; CDR2 reads FQNNGV. The CDR3 runs 14 residues. Trimming removed 5 bases from V and 5 bases from J, with 15 bases in between. The CDR3 bases are TGTGCCAGCAGCGAAGTGGGGGGAGTGGAGACCCAGTACTTC. Amino acid sequence: CASSEVGGVETQYF.

This clonotype was observed a few times. The V call is TRBV5-6, the J call TRBJ1-2; 8 bases agree with TRBD1. V lost 2 bases, J lost 6 bases, and 3 bases stayed unmatched. CDR3 size: 13 residues. Germline V gene sequence: CDR1 SGHDT, CDR2 YYEEEE. CDR3 nucleotides: TGTGCCAGCAGCTTCTACAGGGGGGATGGCTACACCTTC. Amino acid sequence: CASSFYRGDGYTF.

This clonotype was counted ten times or more. The chain has TRBV10-2 and TRBJ1-1; D is unresolved. This CDR3 contains 11 residues. V lost 7 bases and J lost 6, with 9 bases in between. Germline V gene lookup returns CDR1 WSHSY and CDR2 SAAADI. CDR3 DNA sequence: TGCGCCAGCACCGCCGGTTCTGAAGCTTTCTTT. Its translation: CASTAGSEAFF.

This clonotype was seen more than once but under ten times. The chain carries TRBV5-1 and TRBJ1-2; 8 nucleotides line up with TRBD1. CDR1 is SGHRS, CDR2 YFSETQ, per germline. With 3 bases clipped from V and 6 bases from J, the junction kept 16 bases outside the gene matches. The CDR3 has 17 amino acids. This chain's CDR3 is CASSYARTGNKRDGYTF. CDR3 nucleotides: TGCGCCAGCAGCTATGCTCGGACAGGGAACAAAAGGGATGGCTACACCTTC.

This clonotype appeared many times. The CDR3 reads CSVESRTAIYGYTF. CDR3 bases: TGCAGCGTTGAATCTCGTACGGCAATTTATGGCTACACCTTC. The chain recombines TRBV29-1 with TRBJ1-2; no definite D call. The CDR3 covers 14 residues. V was cut by 2 bases and J by 5 bases, with 15 bases left in between. Germline lookup yields CDR1 SQVTM and CDR2 ANQGSEA.

This clonotype turned up a few times. The J gene is TRBJ2-3, the V gene TRBV29-1, with 7 bases matching TRBD1. V gave up 0 bases and J gave up 3 bases; unmatched junction bases: 9. Germline CDR1 reads SQVTM; CDR2 reads ANQGSEA. This CDR3 has 16 residues. For the CDR3, the DNA is TGCAGCGTTGAAGATTTCTTCAGGGGGAAAACAGATACGCAGTATTTT. Translation: CSVEDFFRGKTDTQYF.

This clonotype was recorded many times. This sequence joins TRBV3-1 and TRBJ1-2, with D hard to call. V lost 1 base, J lost 13 bases, and 16 bases lay in between. CDR1 is LGHDT and CDR2 is YNNKEL in the germline V gene (reference sequence). This CDR3 has 13 amino acids. DNA of the CDR3: TGTGCCAGCAGCCAAGGGGAGGACGGCCGGCTCACCTTC. Its translation: CASSQGEDGRLTF. The entire variable domain, with the rest obtained from reference TRBV3-1 and TRBJ1-2, is as follows: DTAVSQTPKYLVTQMGNDKSIKCEQNLGHDTMYWYKQDSKKFLKIMFSYNNKELIINETVPNRFSPKSPDKAHLNLHINSLELGDSAVYFCASSQGEDGRLTFGSGTRLTVV.

This clonotype was counted only a few times. The chain has TRBV6-5 and TRBJ1-2; 8 bases are shared with TRBD1. The germline CDR1 and CDR2 sequences are MNHEY and SVGAGI. V shed 2 bases and J 4 bases; nucleotides not matched to a gene: 9. The CDR3 is 16 amino acids. The CDR3 DNA follows: TGTGCCAGCAGTTACGCTTCCTACAGGGGGTTCTATGGCTACACCTTC. Amino acids: CASSYASYRGFYGYTF.

The chain uses TRBV5-1 and TRBJ2-1; 12 bases align to TRBD2. The germline V gene has CDR1 SGHRS and CDR2 YFSETQ. Trimming removed 4 bases from V and 2 bases from J; junction bases left unmatched: 4. The CDR3 runs 16 residues. The CDR3 DNA reads as TGCGCCAGCAGCCCAGGACTAGCGGGACCCTACAATGAGCAGTTCTTC. This codes for CASSPGLAGPYNEQFF.

The chain has TRBV18 and TRBJ1-1, with a weak D call TRBD1 (6 bases). The germline CDR1 and CDR2 sequences are KGHSH and LQKENI. V gave up 2 bases and J gave up 7 bases, with 20 bases separating them. The CDR3 is 16 amino acids. The CDR3: CASSPRTARDVFEAFF. The CDR3 nucleotides read TGTGCCAGCTCACCAAGGACAGCAAGGGACGTTTTTGAAGCTTTCTTT.

This chain uses TRBV11-2 with TRBJ1-1; 8 nucleotides line up with TRBD1. The ends lost 2 bases at V and 2 bases at J; junction bases unmatched: 4. CDR1 is SGHAT, CDR2 FQNNGV, per germline. The CDR3 has 15 residues. CDR3 DNA sequence: TGTGCCAGCAGCTTACATGCAGGGGGCAACACTGAAGCTTTCTTT. Its protein product is CASSLHAGGNTEAFF.

This clonotype was counted only a few times. This sequence joins TRBV7-2 and TRBJ2-5; 7 bases map to TRBD2. CDR1 and CDR2 from the germline V gene are SGHTA and FQGNSA. J lost 5 bases, V lost 4 bases, and 13 bases had no gene match. CDR3 size: 16 residues. CDR3 region: CASSSLWDYDGETQYF. In DNA form, the CDR3 reads TGTGCCAGCAGCTCCCTTTGGGACTATGATGGGGAGACCCAGTACTTC.

This clonotype was picked up a small number of times. V usage is TRBV6-4 and J usage is TRBJ2-1, with a possible D match to TRBD2 (5 bases). Germline lookup yields CDR1 MRHNA and CDR2 SNTAGT. Trimming removed 0 bases at V and 2 bases at J, with 11 bases between. The CDR3 runs 16 residues. DNA of the CDR3: TGTGCCAGCAGTGACTCATTAGCGAGCACCTACAATGAGCAGTTCTTC. Translating it yields CASSDSLASTYNEQFF.